Detailed here is one T cell receptor (beta chain). Its antigen remains unknown. Clones were sequenced by immunoSEQ multiplex PCR, and TCRdb holds only the in-frame ones, with some missing. The table records approximately 21,000 clones, 85% of them present only once. The data belong to a study of lymphopenia after photon versus proton radiotherapy. General study results and limits: After the lymphocyte nadir, photon-treated repertoires showed oligoclonal expansion, especially of CD8+ Temra cells. Authors raise, but do not show, better survival with proton therapy. Photon-treated patients lost naive T cells and TCR diversity; proton-treated stayed stable.

The TCR was taken from a man between 60 and 70 years old with pancreatic cancer. This material consisted of peripheral blood, taken from a patient treated with photon-based radiotherapy.

For the CDR3, the DNA is TGTGCCAGCGCATCCGTCTCGCTGATCTACAATGAGCAGTTCTTC. Encoded protein: CASASVSLIYNEQFF. V is TRBV6-5 and J is TRBJ2-1, with no clear D. The germline V gene encodes CDR1 MNHEY and CDR2 SVGAGI. V lost 8 bases, J lost 3 bases, and 17 bases lay in between. This CDR3 spans 15 amino acids.